This is a list of T cell receptor beta chains from one sample in a study of OX40 agonist ivuxolimab in advanced cancers. Sequenced by immunoSEQ multiplex PCR; TCRdb stores in-frame clones only, minus some. Of roughly 70,000 clones detected, approximately 83% appear once; the ten largest clones hold roughly 0.5%. The source was CD4+ or CD8+ T cells sorted from blood, collected in a trial of the OX40 agonist ivuxolimab. These receptors were taken from an adult with an advanced solid tumor such as melanoma, head and neck, liver or kidney cancer. The CDR3 runs from the conserved cysteine through the conserved F or W.

V gene | CDR3 protein
TRBV28 | CASSTSREANVLTF
TRBV27 | CASSSAGSYSNQPQHF
TRBV19 | CASSMWLDRVSTEAFF
TRBV7-2 | CAGGGRETQYF
TRBV7-9 | CASSLGDRSTDTQYF
TRBV6-1 | CASSEQQSYEQYF
TRBV7-2 | CASSLAGQGFQETQYF
TRBV20-1 | CSARGNYEQYF
TRBV14 | CASSQDYGRREAFF
TRBV28 | CASSAAQGKNTEAFF
TRBV30 | CAWTGGQNTEAFF
TRBV5-1 | CASSLATLNTEAFF
TRBV7-9 | CASSPGQGIDTEAFF